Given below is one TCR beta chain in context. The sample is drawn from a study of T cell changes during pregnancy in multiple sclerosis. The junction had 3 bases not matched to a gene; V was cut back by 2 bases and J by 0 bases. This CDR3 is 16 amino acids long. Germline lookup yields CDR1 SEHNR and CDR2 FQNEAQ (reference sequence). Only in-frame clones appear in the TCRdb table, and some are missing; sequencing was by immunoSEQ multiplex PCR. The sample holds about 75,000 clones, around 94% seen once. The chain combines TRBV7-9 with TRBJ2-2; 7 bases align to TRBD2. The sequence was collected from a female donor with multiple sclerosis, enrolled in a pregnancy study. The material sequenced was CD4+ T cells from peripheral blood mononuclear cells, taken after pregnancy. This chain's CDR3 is CASSLHREANTGELFF. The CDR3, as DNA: TGTGCCAGCAGCTTACATCGGGAGGCGAACACCGGGGAGCTGTTTTTT.